One and the same sample provided the 3 T cell receptor beta chains below, sequenced in a study of OX40 agonist ivuxolimab in advanced cancers. TCRdb's table, derived via immunoSEQ multiplex PCR, lists solely in-frame clones and lacks some. The sample includes about 75,000 clones, roughly 86% seen only once; the top ten take roughly 8%. Sequencing was performed on CD4+ or CD8+ T cells sorted from blood, taken in a trial of the OX40 agonist ivuxolimab. These receptor sequences come from an adult with an advanced solid tumor such as melanoma, head and neck, liver or kidney cancer.

V is TRBV6-1 and J is TRBJ2-2; D is possibly TRBD1 (7 bases). Germline assignment: CDR1 MNHNS and CDR2 SASEGT. Trimming stripped 3 bases from V and 4 bases from J, with 18 bases between. This CDR3 spans 17 amino acids. Here the CDR3 reads CASSDLRGAGVTGELFF. CDR3 coding DNA: TGTGCCAGCAGTGACCTCAGGGGGGCAGGGGTCACCGGGGAGCTGTTTTTT.

V and J are TRBV7-2 and TRBJ1-2; the match to TRBD1 covers 7 bases. Germline V lookup: CDR1 SGHTA, CDR2 FQGNSA. This CDR3 has 13 residues. The ends lost 4 bases at V and 4 bases at J; junction bases unmatched: 3. The CDR3 coding sequence is TGTGCCAGCAGCTCGACAGGGCCCTATGGCTACACCTTC. Translation: CASSSTGPYGYTF.

The rearrangement joins TRBV7-9 to TRBJ2-4, with D tentatively TRBD1 (6 bases). Between the trimmed V and J ends, which lost 2 bases and 3 bases, there was a span of 17 bases. The CDR3 runs 17 residues. From germline, CDR1 is SEHNR and CDR2 FQNEAQ (reference sequence). CDR3 sequence: CASSLNLGGWVKNIQYF. Here the CDR3 DNA reads TGTGCCAGCAGCTTAAATCTAGGGGGTTGGGTCAAAAACATTCAGTACTTC.